Each of the 27 T cell receptor beta chains below was sequenced from the same sample in a study of blood T cell repertoires in COVID-19. Assay: immunoSEQ multiplex PCR; the TCRdb copy retains only in-frame clones and omits some. The sample holds under 300,000 clones; 83% are singletons and the top ten take 9.4%. Sample: peripheral blood. All receptors come from a woman aged 45 to 65 who had recovered from COVID-19.

This clone turned up a few times. V is TRBV9 and J is TRBJ2-6, with a tentative D call TRBD1 (6 bases). This CDR3 spans 14 amino acids. Per germline, CDR1 SGDLS and CDR2 YYNGEE. V was cut by 4 bases and J by 4 bases, with 9 bases left in between. As DNA, the CDR3 is TGTGCCAGCAGCCAGGGGAGAGGGGCCAACGTCCTGACTTTC. Its translation: CASSQGRGANVLTF.

The chain employs TRBV30 and TRBJ1-1, with D hard to call. The germline CDR1 and CDR2 sequences are GTSNPN and SVGIG (reference sequence). The V end lost 3 bases, the J end lost 7 bases, and 9 bases lay between the germline ends. The CDR3 length is 11 residues. The CDR3 DNA reads as TGTGCCTGGAGCTTACAGATTGAAGCTTTCTTT. It is translated as CAWSLQIEAFF.

This rearrangement joins TRBV7-2 to TRBJ2-7; 13 bases agree with TRBD2. The CDR3 is 15 residues long. Germline-derived CDR1 and CDR2 are SGHTA and FQGNSA. The V gene end was trimmed by 6 bases and the J gene end by 3 bases; junction bases not matched to a gene: 5. The CDR3, as DNA: TGTGCCAGCAGGCGGGGGACTAGCGGGAACTACGAGCAGTACTTC. Protein: CASRRGTSGNYEQYF.

This clone has only one observation. The J gene is TRBJ2-1, the V gene TRBV5-5; 8 nucleotides match TRBD2. The CDR3 covers 16 residues. With V trimmed by 1 base and J by 6 bases, 9 bases remained unmatched. Germline V CDR1 and CDR2: SGHKS, YYEKEE (reference sequence). The DNA for the CDR3 is TGTGCCAGCAGCTTGCCGGGACTAGGTGTTTTCAATGAGCAGTTCTTC. It yields the protein CASSLPGLGVFNEQFF.

The chain combines TRBV28 with TRBJ2-1, with D possibly TRBD1 on 5 matching bases. Per the germline V gene, CDR1 is MDHEN and CDR2 is SYDVKM. Trimming shortened V by 0 bases and J by 7 bases, and 10 bases separated the two germline ends. The CDR3 runs 14 residues. The CDR3 here is CASSLWQGPNEQFF. The CDR3 nucleotides read TGTGCCAGCAGTTTATGGCAGGGTCCGAATGAGCAGTTCTTC.

The chain uses TRBV7-6 and TRBJ1-2; 7 nucleotides agree with TRBD1. The CDR3 covers 17 residues. The trim removed 4 bases at V and 7 bases at J, leaving 18 bases unmatched. The germline gives CDR1 SGHVS, CDR2 FNYEAQ. The CDR3 region has the DNA TGTGCCAGCAGCTCTACAACGGTACGGCCAGGGGGAACTGGCTACACCTTC. This sequence encodes CASSSTTVRPGGTGYTF.

The chain links TRBV7-9 to TRBJ2-7; 9 positions match TRBD2. Germline V gives CDR1 SEHNR, CDR2 FQNEAQ (reference sequence). V trimming: 2 bases; J trimming: 7 bases; junction bases outside the gene matches: 0. The CDR3 is 12 amino acids. The CDR3: CASSLLAGEQYF. The CDR3 DNA follows: TGTGCCAGCAGCTTACTAGCGGGAGAGCAGTACTTC.

In regard to this clone: The same CDR3 is also encoded by other DNA sequences in this sample. The rearrangement links TRBV5-1 to TRBJ1-1, with a possible D match to TRBD1 (6 bases). Trimming took 0 bases from V and 1 from J, leaving 7 bases between them. The CDR3 is 14 residues long. CDR1 and CDR2 from the germline V gene are SGHRS and YFSETQ. CDR3 sequence reads: CASSLGGGNTEAFF. CDR3 nucleotides: TGCGCCAGCAGCTTGGGAGGGGGGAACACTGAAGCTTTCTTT.

The V call is TRBV18, the J call TRBJ2-1; TRBD2 aligns across 8 bases. This CDR3 has 16 residues. J gave up 3 bases and V 3 bases, and 7 bases lay outside the gene matches. The V gene's germline CDR1 is KGHSH and CDR2 LQKENI. CDR3 region: CASSPPGLVNYNEQFF. CDR3 coding DNA: TGTGCCAGCTCACCTCCGGGACTAGTTAACTACAATGAGCAGTTCTTC.

The chain links TRBV19 to TRBJ1-3, with 8 nucleotides matching TRBD1. CDR3 length: 16 residues. V trimming: 5 bases; J trimming: 0 bases; junction bases outside the gene matches: 6. Germline CDR1 is LNHDA and CDR2 is SQIVND (reference sequence). The CDR3 sequence is CASSGRTGSSGNTIYF. As DNA, the CDR3 is TGTGCCAGTAGTGGGCGGACAGGGAGCTCTGGAAACACCATATATTTT.

J is TRBJ2-3 and V is TRBV3-1 (or the pseudogene TRBV3-2); the match to TRBD2 covers 7 bases. This CDR3 comprises 18 residues. From germline, CDR1 is LGHDT and CDR2 YNNKEL (reference sequence). Trimming at V came to 6 bases and at J to 1 base, leaving 16 bases not matched to a gene. DNA for the CDR3: TGTGCCAGCAGTCGATCCGGGACTATAAGTTTCGGCACAGATACGCAGTATTTT. Amino acid sequence: CASSRSGTISFGTDTQYF.

The gene calls are TRBV3-1 (or the pseudogene TRBV3-2) and TRBJ2-1; 8 bases are a match to TRBD2. The CDR3 is 15 amino acids. CDR1 is LGHDT and CDR2 is YNNKEL in the germline V gene (reference sequence). The V segment lost 3 bases and the J segment 7 bases; nucleotides outside the gene matches: 8. The CDR3 nucleotides read TGTGCCAGCAGCCAGGGTTACGGGGGGGCAAATGAGCAGTTCTTC. It specifies CASSQGYGGANEQFF.

This clone was recorded once. This chain connects TRBV12-3 or TRBV12-4 to TRBJ1-1; weak D call: TRBD1 (6 bases). This CDR3 has 11 amino acids. Trimming removed 5 bases at V and 11 bases at J, with 12 bases between. In DNA form, the CDR3 reads TGTGCCAGCAGTCGACAGGATCTTGCTTTCTTT. Its translation: CASSRQDLAFF.

At least ten counts were recorded for this clone. This rearrangement joins TRBV4-3 to TRBJ2-7; TRBD1 might be the D (6 bases). Germline CDR1 reads LGHNA; CDR2 reads YSLEER. Deletions cut 1 base from V and 5 bases from J, with 18 bases between. The CDR3 covers 16 residues. The CDR3 reads CASSQGGHLPGDEQYF. The DNA for the CDR3 is TGCGCCAGCAGCCAAGGTGGACACTTACCAGGGGACGAGCAGTACTTC.

This clone was seen once. This rearrangement joins TRBV2 to TRBJ2-1; 7 positions match TRBD2. CDR3 size: 12 residues. Looked up from germline, CDR1 is SNHLY and CDR2 is FYNNEI. CDR3 in DNA: TGTGTCTGGGGAGGGGACTACAATGAGCAGTTCTTC. Amino acids: CVWGGDYNEQFF.

The chain combines TRBV30 with TRBJ2-6; possible D gene TRBD1, 5 bases. Trimming stripped 0 bases from V and 11 bases from J, with 11 bases between. Germline loops: CDR1 GTSNPN, CDR2 SVGIG (reference sequence). CDR3 size: 13 residues. In DNA, the CDR3 is TGTGCCTGGAGTGTAGGCCAGGGTTACGTCCTGACTTTC. It specifies CAWSVGQGYVLTF.

This sequence joins TRBV27 and TRBJ2-7; D not certain. CDR3 length equals 14 residues. Per germline, CDR1 MNHEY and CDR2 SMNVEV (reference sequence). The V gene lost 0 bases and the J gene lost 9 bases, with 15 bases spanning the gap. The DNA for the CDR3 is TGTGCCAGCAGTTTATCGTATCCAGGCTCAGGGCAGTACTTC. Its translation: CASSLSYPGSGQYF.

J is TRBJ1-1 and V is TRBV29-1, with TRBD1 as a possible D gene (6 bases). The V gene lost 3 bases and the J gene lost 1 base, with 15 bases spanning the gap. The CDR3 contains 15 residues. CDR1 and CDR2 (germline): SQVTM, ANQGSEA. The CDR3 coding sequence is TGCAGCGTTGACCCGACAGGACCCCCGAACACTGAAGCTTTCTTT. Protein: CSVDPTGPPNTEAFF. The full variable domain, completed using reference TRBV29-1 and TRBJ1-1, is SAVISQKPSRDICQRGTSLTIQCQVDSQVTMMFWYRQQPGQSLTLIATANQGSEATYESGFVIDKFPISRPNLTFSTLTVSNMSPEDSSIYLCSVDPTGPPNTEAFFGQGTRLTVV.

The CDR3, as DNA: TGTGCCAGCAGCTTAGGGACCAGGGAGGGTGAAAAACTGTTTTTT. It yields the protein CASSLGTREGEKLFF. The rearrangement links TRBV11-2 to TRBJ1-4; perhaps TRBD1 as D (5 bases). V was pared by 1 base and J by 7 bases, with 13 bases between. CDR3 length equals 15 residues. Germline values: CDR1 SGHAT, CDR2 FQNNGV. The full variable domain, completed using reference TRBV11-2 and TRBJ1-4, is EAGVAQSPRYKIIEKRQSVAFWCNPISGHATLYWYQQILGQGPKLLIQFQNNGVVDDSQLPKDRFSAERLKGVDSTLKIQPAKLEDSAVYLCASSLGTREGEKLFFGSGTQLSVL.

Worth noting for this clone: The junction does not match germline at one end; this may be a read error. The chain is built from TRBV6-5 and TRBJ1-1, with 8 bases aligning to TRBD1. The germline V gene encodes CDR1 MNHEY and CDR2 SVGAGI. There are 15 residues in the CDR3. This CDR3 reads CASSDSGTGNTEAFF. DNA of the CDR3: TGTGCCAGCAGTGACTCGGGGACAGGGAACACTGAAGCTTTCTTT.

This clone showed up just once. J is TRBJ1-5 and V is TRBV28, with D perhaps TRBD1 (6 bases). The CDR3 consists of 15 residues. Germline CDR1 reads MDHEN; CDR2 reads SYDVKM. V lost 4 bases, J lost 4 bases, and 14 bases lay in between. This CDR3 is CASSSPGGGNQPQHF. For the CDR3, the DNA is TGTGCCAGCAGTTCCCCGGGGGGCGGGAATCAGCCCCAGCATTTT.

The chain is built from TRBV6-1 and TRBJ1-1, with a weak D call TRBD1 (6 bases). The ends were cut back, 7 bases at V and 1 base at J, with 10 bases in the middle. CDR1 MNHNS and CDR2 SASEGT come from the germline V gene. This CDR3 region has 13 residues. CDR3 protein: CASTRGTNTEAFF. CDR3 in DNA: TGTGCCAGCACCAGGGGTACGAACACTGAAGCTTTCTTT.

CDR3 loop: CASSNRIFVRKGVYGYTF. The CDR3, as DNA: TGTGCCAGTAGTAATCGCATCTTCGTTAGAAAGGGAGTCTATGGCTACACCTTC. The V gene is TRBV19, the J gene TRBJ1-2, with D unresolved. This CDR3 is built from 18 residues. Germline-derived CDR1 and CDR2 are LNHDA and SQIVND (reference sequence). The V end was cut by 4 bases, the J end by 4 bases, with 25 bases between.

The chain has TRBV19 and TRBJ1-1; no firm D call. This CDR3 is built from 14 residues. Deletions cut 1 base from V and 4 bases from J, with 10 bases between. Looked up from germline, CDR1 is LNHDA and CDR2 is SQIVND (reference sequence). The chain's CDR3 is CASSIGDFGTEAFF. CDR3 nucleotide sequence: TGTGCCAGTAGTATAGGTGATTTCGGCACTGAAGCTTTCTTT.

The table lists this clone with a few counts. The chain joins TRBV2 to TRBJ1-6, with D unresolved. Germline CDR1 is SNHLY and CDR2 is FYNNEI. Trimming removed 8 bases from V and 0 bases from J, with 11 bases in between. The CDR3 is 15 residues long. CDR3 nucleotides: TGTGCCAGCGGGTTTGGGAGCTCCTATAATTCACCCCTCCACTTT. It encodes CASGFGSSYNSPLHF.

This chain links TRBV5-1 with TRBJ2-4; a weak D match, TRBD2 (6 bases). Trimming stripped 3 bases from V and 8 bases from J, with 12 bases between. The germline gives CDR1 SGHRS, CDR2 YFSETQ. The CDR3 is 13 amino acids. The CDR3 protein is CASSSPGEDIQYF. The CDR3 nucleotides read TGCGCCAGCAGCTCCCCCGGGGAGGACATTCAGTACTTC.

The chain has TRBV10-3 and TRBJ2-2, with 7 bases fitting TRBD2. The length of the CDR3 is 13 residues. Germline V lookup: CDR1 ENHRY, CDR2 SYGVKD. After removal of 9 bases from V and 3 bases from J, the junction contained 4 bases not matched to a gene. DNA of the CDR3: TGTGCCATAGCGGGGTCGTACACCGGGGAGCTGTTTTTT. Translated: CAIAGSYTGELFF.